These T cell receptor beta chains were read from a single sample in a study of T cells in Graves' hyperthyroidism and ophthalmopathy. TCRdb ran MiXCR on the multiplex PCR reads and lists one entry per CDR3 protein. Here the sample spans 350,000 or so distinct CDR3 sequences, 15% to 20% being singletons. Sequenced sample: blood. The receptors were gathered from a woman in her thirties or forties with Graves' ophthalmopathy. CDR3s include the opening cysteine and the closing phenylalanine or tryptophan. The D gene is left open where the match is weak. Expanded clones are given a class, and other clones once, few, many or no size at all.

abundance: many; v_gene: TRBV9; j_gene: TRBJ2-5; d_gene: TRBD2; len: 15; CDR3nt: TGTGCCAGCACTAGCGGGGGGAGTATTAGAGAGACCCAGTACTTC; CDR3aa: CASTSGGSIRETQYF
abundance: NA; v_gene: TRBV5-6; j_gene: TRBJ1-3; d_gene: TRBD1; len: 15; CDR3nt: TGTGCCAGCAGCTTGTGGTGGGACAGCGGAAACACCATATATTTT; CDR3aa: CASSLWWDSGNTIYF
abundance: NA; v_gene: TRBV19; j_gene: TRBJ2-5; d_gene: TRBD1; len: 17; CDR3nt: TGTGCCAGTAGTACCCGGACAGGGGGCGCTGGGGTAGAGACCCAGTACTTC; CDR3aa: CASSTRTGGAGVETQYF
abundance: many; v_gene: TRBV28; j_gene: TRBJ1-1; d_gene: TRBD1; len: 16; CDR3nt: TGTGCCAGCAGTTTATATGGGACAGGGGAGAACACTGAAGCTTTCTTT; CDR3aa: CASSLYGTGENTEAFF
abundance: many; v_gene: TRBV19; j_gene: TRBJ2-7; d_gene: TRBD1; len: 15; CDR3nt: TGTGCCAGTAGTAACCTCGGGACAGACCTAGACGAGCAGTACTTC; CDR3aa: CASSNLGTDLDEQYF
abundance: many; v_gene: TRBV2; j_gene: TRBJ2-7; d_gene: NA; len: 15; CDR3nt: TGTGCCAGCAGTAGACAGGGCGGGGGTTACTACGAGCAGTACTTC; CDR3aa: CASSRQGGGYYEQYF
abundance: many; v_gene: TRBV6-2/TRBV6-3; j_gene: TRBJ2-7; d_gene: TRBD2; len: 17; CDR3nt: TGTGCCAGCAGTTACGCGTACCCCGGCGGGAGGGCCTACGAGCAGTACTTC; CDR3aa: CASSYAYPGGRAYEQYF
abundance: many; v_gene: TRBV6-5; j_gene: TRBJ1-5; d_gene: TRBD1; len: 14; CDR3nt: TGTGCCAGCAGTTCTGGGACAGGCTATCAGCCCCAGCATTTT; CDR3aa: CASSSGTGYQPQHF
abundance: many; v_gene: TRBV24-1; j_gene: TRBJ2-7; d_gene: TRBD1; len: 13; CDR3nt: TGTGCCACCAGAGACAGGGAATGCTACGAGCAGTACTTC; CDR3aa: CATRDRECYEQYF
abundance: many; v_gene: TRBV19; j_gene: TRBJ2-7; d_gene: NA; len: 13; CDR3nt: TGTGCCAGTAGTGCCGGGACTCATGGCGAGCAGTACTTC; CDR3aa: CASSAGTHGEQYF
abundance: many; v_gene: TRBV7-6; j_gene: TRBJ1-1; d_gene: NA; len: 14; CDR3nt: TGTGCCAGCAGCTTGGGAGGGGAGAACACTGAAGCTTTCTTT; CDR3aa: CASSLGGENTEAFF
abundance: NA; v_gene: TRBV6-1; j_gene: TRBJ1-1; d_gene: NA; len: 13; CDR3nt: TGTGCCAGCAGTGCAACCGCAGACAGTGAAGCTTTCTTT; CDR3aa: CASSATADSEAFF
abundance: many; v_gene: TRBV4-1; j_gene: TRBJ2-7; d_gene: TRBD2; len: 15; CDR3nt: TGCGCCAGCAGCCAAGGGATCGCGGGAGCCTACGAGCAGTACTTC; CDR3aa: CASSQGIAGAYEQYF
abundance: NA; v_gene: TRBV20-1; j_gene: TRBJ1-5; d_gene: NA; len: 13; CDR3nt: TGCAGTGTCGGACAGTTGAGCAATCAGCCCCAGCATTTT; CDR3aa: CSVGQLSNQPQHF
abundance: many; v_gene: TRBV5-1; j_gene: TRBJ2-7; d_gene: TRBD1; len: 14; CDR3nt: TGCGCCAGCAGCTTCGATCGGACAGGGGGAGAGCAGTACTTC; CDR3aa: CASSFDRTGGEQYF
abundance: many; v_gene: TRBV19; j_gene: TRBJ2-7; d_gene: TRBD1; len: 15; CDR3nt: TGTGCCAGTAGTGATCGACAGGGGGCAATCTACGAGCAGTACTTC; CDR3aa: CASSDRQGAIYEQYF
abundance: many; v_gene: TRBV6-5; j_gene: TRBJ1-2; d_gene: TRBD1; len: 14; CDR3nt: TGTGCCAGCAGTCGCGGACAGGGGCTAGATGGCTACACCTTC; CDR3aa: CASSRGQGLDGYTF
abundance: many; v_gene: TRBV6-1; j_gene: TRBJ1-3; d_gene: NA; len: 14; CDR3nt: TGTGCCAGCAGTCCCCGGGACGACGGAAACACCATATATTTT; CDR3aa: CASSPRDDGNTIYF
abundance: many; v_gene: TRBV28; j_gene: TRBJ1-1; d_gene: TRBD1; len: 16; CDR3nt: TGTGCTAGCAGTGGGGGACAGGGGGAACGTGGGACTGAAGCTTTCTTT; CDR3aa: CASSGGQGERGTEAFF
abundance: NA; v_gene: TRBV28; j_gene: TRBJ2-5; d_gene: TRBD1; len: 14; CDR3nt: TGTGCCAGCAGCGAGAACAGGGGTCAAGAGACCCAGTACTTC; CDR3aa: CASSENRGQETQYF
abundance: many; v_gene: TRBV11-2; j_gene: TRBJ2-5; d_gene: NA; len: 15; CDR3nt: TGTGCCAGCAGCTTAGTGCTGGGGTGGCAAGAGACCCAGTACTTC; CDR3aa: CASSLVLGWQETQYF
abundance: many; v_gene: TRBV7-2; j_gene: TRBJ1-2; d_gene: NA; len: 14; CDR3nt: TGTGCCAGCACCCGGGGGGTACAGGACTATGGCTACACCTTC; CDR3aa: CASTRGVQDYGYTF
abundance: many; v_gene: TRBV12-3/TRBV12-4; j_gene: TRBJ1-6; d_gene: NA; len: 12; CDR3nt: TGTGCCAGCAGTCGGGAAGGGGGACCCCTCCACTTT; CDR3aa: CASSREGGPLHF
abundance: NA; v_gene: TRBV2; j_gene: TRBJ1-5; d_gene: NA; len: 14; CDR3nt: TGTGCCACCAGTGGAGGGTTGAGCAATCAGCCCCAGCATTTT; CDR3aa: CATSGGLSNQPQHF
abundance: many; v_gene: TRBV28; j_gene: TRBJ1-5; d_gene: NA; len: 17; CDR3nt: TGTGCCAGCAGTTTATTCACCACCAGGAGGGTTCATCAGCCCCAGCATTTT; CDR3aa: CASSLFTTRRVHQPQHF
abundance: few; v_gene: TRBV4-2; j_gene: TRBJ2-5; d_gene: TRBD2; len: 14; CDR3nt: TGTGCCAGCAGCTTTACTAGCGGCCAAGAGACCCAGTACTTC; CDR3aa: CASSFTSGQETQYF
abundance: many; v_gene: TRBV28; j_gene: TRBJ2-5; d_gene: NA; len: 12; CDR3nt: TGTGCCACCCGACGGACACAAGAGACCCAGTACTTC; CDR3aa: CATRRTQETQYF
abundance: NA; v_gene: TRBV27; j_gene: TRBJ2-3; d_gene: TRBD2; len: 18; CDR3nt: TGTGCCAGCAGTTTCCGACCGGGAAGCGGGAGGGTGGGGGATACGCAGTATTTT; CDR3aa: CASSFRPGSGRVGDTQYF
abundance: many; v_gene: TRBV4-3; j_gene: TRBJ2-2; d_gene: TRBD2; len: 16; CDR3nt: TGCGCCAGCAGCCAAGATCCTCCGGGGGGCACCGGGGAGCTGTTTTTT; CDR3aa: CASSQDPPGGTGELFF
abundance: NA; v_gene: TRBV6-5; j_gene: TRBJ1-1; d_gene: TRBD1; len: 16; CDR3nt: TGTGCCAGCAGTTACTCGTGGACAGGGGGTGGCACTGAAGCTTTCTTT; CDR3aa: CASSYSWTGGGTEAFF
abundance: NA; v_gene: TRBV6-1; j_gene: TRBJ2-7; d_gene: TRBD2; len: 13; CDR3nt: TGTGCCAGCAGGGGAGCGGGACCCGTCGAGCAGTACTTC; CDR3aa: CASRGAGPVEQYF
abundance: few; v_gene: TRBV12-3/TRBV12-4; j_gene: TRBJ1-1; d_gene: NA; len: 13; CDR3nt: TGTGCCAGCAGTTCTACAGGGTTCACTGAAGCTTTCTTT; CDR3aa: CASSSTGFTEAFF
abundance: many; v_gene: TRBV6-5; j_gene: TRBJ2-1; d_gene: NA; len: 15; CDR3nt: TGTGCCAGCAGTTCGGGGAGCGGAGAGTACAATGAGCAGTTCTTC; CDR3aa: CASSSGSGEYNEQFF
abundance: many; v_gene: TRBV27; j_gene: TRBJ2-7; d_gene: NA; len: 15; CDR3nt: TGTGCCAGCAGTCCCGATCCCACAGGGCGCGGCGAGCAGTACTTC; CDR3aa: CASSPDPTGRGEQYF
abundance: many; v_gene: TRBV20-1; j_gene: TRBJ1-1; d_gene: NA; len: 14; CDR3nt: TGCAGTGCACCCGACCCGGGGCCCAACACTGAAGCTTTCTTT; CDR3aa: CSAPDPGPNTEAFF
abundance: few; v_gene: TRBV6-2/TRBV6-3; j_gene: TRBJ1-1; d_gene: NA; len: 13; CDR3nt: TGTGCCAGCAGTTACGGGATGAGGACTGAAGCTTTCTTT; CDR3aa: CASSYGMRTEAFF
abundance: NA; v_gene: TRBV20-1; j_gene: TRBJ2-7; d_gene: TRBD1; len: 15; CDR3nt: TGCAGTGCTAGAGATCCGGGACAGAGTTCCTACGAGCAGTACTTC; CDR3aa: CSARDPGQSSYEQYF
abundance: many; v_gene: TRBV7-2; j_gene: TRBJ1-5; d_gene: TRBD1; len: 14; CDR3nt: TGTGCCAGCAGCTTAGGCCTACAGGGGCAGCCCCAGCATTTT; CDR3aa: CASSLGLQGQPQHF
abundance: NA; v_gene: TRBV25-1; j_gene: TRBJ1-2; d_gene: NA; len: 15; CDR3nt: TGTGCCAGCCCTCCTGGACCTAGATCGGGCTATGGCTACACCTTC; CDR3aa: CASPPGPRSGYGYTF
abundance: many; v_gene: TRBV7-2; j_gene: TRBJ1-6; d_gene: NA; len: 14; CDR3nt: TGTGCCAGCAGTCAAAAAAGCCCCGGCGGACCCCTCCACTTT; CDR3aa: CASSQKSPGGPLHF
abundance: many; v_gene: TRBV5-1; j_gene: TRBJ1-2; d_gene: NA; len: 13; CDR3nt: TGCGCCAGCAGCAGTCATGAGGACTATGGCTACACCTTC; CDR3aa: CASSSHEDYGYTF
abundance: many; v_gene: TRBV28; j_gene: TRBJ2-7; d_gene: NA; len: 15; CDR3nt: TGTGCCAGCAGTTTTGTGTTGGGCAGCTCCTACGAGCAGTACTTC; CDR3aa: CASSFVLGSSYEQYF
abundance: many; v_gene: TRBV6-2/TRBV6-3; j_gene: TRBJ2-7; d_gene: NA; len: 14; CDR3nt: TGTGCCAGCAGTTCTTCAGGGGCCTTATACGAGCAGTACTTC; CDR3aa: CASSSSGALYEQYF
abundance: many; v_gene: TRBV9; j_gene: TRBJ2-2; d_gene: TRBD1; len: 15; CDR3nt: TGTGCCAGCAGCAAGACAGGGGTAAACACCGGGGAGCTGTTTTTT; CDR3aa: CASSKTGVNTGELFF
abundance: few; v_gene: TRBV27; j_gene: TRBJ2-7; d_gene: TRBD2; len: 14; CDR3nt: TGTGCCAGCAGTTCCCCGGGACTAGACTACGAGCAGTACTTC; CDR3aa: CASSSPGLDYEQYF
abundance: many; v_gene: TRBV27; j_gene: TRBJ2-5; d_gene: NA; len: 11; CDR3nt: TGTGCCAGCAGTTACCAAGAGACCCAGTACTTC; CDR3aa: CASSYQETQYF
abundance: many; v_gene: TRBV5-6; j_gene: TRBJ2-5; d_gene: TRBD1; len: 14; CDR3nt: TGTGCCAGCAGCCACACAGGGGGCCAAGAGACCCAGTACTTC; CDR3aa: CASSHTGGQETQYF
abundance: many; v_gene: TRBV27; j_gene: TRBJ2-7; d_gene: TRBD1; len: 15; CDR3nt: TGTGCCAGCAGTGACTCCGGGACAGGGTTAAACGAGCAGTACTTC; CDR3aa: CASSDSGTGLNEQYF
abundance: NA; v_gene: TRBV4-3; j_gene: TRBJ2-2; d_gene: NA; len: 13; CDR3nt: TGCGCCAGCAGCCACCTCGGACAAGGGGAGCTGTTTTTT; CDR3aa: CASSHLGQGELFF
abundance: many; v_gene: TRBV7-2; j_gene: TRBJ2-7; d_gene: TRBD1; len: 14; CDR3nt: TGTGCCAGCAGCTTACAACAGGGGAGCTACGAGCAGTACTTC; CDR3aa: CASSLQQGSYEQYF
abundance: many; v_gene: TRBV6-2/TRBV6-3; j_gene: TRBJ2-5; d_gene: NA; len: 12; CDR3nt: TGTGCCAGCAGTCGGACTACCGGGACCCAGTACTTC; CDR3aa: CASSRTTGTQYF
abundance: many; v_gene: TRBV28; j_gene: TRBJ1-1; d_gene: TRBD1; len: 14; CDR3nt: TGTGCCAGCGCCTTACAGGGGTTCGCCACTGAAGCTTTCTTT; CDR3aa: CASALQGFATEAFF
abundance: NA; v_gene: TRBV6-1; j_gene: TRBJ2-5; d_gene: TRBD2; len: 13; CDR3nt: TGTGCCAGCAGTCAGGGACTACGAGAGACCCAGTACTTC; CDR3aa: CASSQGLRETQYF
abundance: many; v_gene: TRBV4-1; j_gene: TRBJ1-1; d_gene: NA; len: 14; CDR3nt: TGCGCCAGCAGCCAGACAGGAATGAACACTGAAGCTTTCTTT; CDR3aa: CASSQTGMNTEAFF
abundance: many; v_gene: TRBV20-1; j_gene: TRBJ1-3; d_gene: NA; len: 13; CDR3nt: TGCAGTGCTAGAGACCTCTCTGGAAACACCATATATTTT; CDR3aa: CSARDLSGNTIYF
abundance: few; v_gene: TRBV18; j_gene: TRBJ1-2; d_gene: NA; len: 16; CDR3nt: TGTGCCAGCTCACCGCTCGACACCGGGACGGCCTATGGCTACACCTTC; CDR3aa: CASSPLDTGTAYGYTF
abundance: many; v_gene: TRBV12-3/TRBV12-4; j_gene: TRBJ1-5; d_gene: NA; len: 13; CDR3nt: TGTGCCAGCAGTTACAGGGCTTATCAGCCCCAGCATTTT; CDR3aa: CASSYRAYQPQHF